This is a list of T cell receptor beta chains from one sample in a study of blood T cells in healthy people across ages. In TCRdb, the 5' RACE reads were re-called with MiXCR into one record per CDR3 protein. The sample holds around 850,000 distinct CDR3 sequences, 35% to 40% seen once. Sequenced: blood. The receptors were sampled from a man younger than 30 in good health. Each CDR3 is given with its conserved first and last residue.

CDR3 protein | J gene | V gene
CSAPGLALETQYF | TRBJ2-5 | TRBV20-1
CASSYLTGVEKLFF | TRBJ1-4 | TRBV6-5
CSGRQGEETQYF | NA | TRBV20-1
CASSPQQNQLTDTQYF | TRBJ2-3 | TRBV7-9
CSARTVLYNEQFF | TRBJ2-1 | TRBV20-1
CASSVVGGTQYF | TRBJ2-5 | TRBV9
CASSFTDSSYGYTF | TRBJ1-2 | TRBV13
CASSYSRLAGTSSSYNEQFF | TRBJ2-1 | TRBV6-2/TRBV6-3
CASRLAGRGTEAFF | TRBJ1-1 | TRBV12-3/TRBV12-4
CASRGRGYNEQFF | TRBJ2-1 | TRBV6-5
CASSYSSQPYGYTF | TRBJ1-2 | TRBV6-6
CAISGGDSMNEQYF | TRBJ2-5 | TRBV10-3